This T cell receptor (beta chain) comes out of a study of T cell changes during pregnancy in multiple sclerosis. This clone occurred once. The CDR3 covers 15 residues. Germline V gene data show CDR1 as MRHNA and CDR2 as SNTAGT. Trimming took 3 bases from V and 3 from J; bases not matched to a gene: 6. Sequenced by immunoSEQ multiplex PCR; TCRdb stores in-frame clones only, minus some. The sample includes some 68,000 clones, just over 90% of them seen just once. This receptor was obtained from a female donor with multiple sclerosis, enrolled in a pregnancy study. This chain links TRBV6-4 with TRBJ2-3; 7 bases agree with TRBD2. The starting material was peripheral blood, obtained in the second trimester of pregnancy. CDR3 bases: TGTGCCAGCAGTGAATCTAGCGGTGGAACAGATACGCAGTATTTT. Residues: CASSESSGGTDTQYF.